The entry that follows covers one T cell receptor beta chain sequence. This clonotype has just a few counts. Its antigen remains unidentified. There are no base qualities to consult, and no much larger clone falls within one base. The TCR beta CDR3 regions were amplified from RNA transcripts. A first-round RT-PCR of the TCR CDR3 used the HTBI primer set with the Qiagen OneStep RT-PCR kit. Libraries were constructed in a second round of multiplex PCR, after which size selection and purification were carried out. Sequencing of the libraries was done on an Illumina HiSeq2000 using paired-end 100 bp reads. The original pipeline was this. SOAPnuke was used to process the raw data, with reads discarded if the reads contained adapters or uncalled bases, had a mean Phred below 15, or lacked an exact constant-primer or identifier match. High-quality paired reads were merged using COPE v1.2.5, and each unique nucleotide sequence was defined as a clonotype. Clonotypes were aligned to IMGT TRBV, TRBD and TRBJ reference segments using MiTCR v1.1. Analysis was restricted to V-J combinations with a frequency above 0.0001, which covered 98% to 99.2% of repertoires. The TCS score was defined as the ratio of F50 (clonal expansion) to E x V (chaos), calculated using BLOSUM62-based TCRdist between CDR3 peptides within each V-J. Welch's t-statistics and random forest reduced roughly 530 V-J features to roughly 13, which were used in a naive Bayes classifier (R e1071). TCRdb's own reprocessing of the public reads used fastp at Q25 and MiXCR and kept productive beta chains. CDR3 protein duplicates are merged, each entry listing the most common genes and DNA. It is TCRdb's table, rather than the study itself, that gives the V and J calls and clone size. The sample table shows hundreds of thousands of distinct CDR3 sequences, and 11% to 15% are seen once. Together, the top ten hold 10% of the sample.

Reading from cysteine to phenylalanine, the CDR3 counts 16 amino acids. The entry retains the CDR3 DNA only, 48 bases that are in frame from base 1. Germline trimming amounts to 6 bases on V and 4 bases on J, with 3 as the count of junction bases outside the gene matches. The sample belongs to a study of T cells in Graves' hyperthyroidism and ophthalmopathy (dated by TCRdb to the late 2010s). For context, the study as a whole: Peripheral blood was sampled at the time of initial diagnosis, prior to any treatment. To identify TCR V-J signatures that set the groups apart, the researchers used a discovery cohort of roughly 100 patients, made up of 43 with Graves' ophthalmopathy and 57 with stable Graves' hyperthyroidism. An independent validation cohort of about 20 hyperthyroidism patients and about 16 patients who later progressed to ophthalmopathy tested prospective prediction of ophthalmopathy. The roughly 100 discovery patients were randomly divided into training and test sets at a 7:3 ratio. In addition, the study compared T-cell repertoires in thyroid tissue and in blood from about six Graves' hyperthyroidism patients. Following sampling, methimazole starting at 30 mg daily was given to hyperthyroidism patients, and high-dose intravenous methylprednisolone was given to ophthalmopathy patients. The paper describes TCR Vbeta CDR3 sequencing of 130 to 150 peripheral blood samples, made up of about 41 ophthalmopathy patients, 70 to 80 hyperthyroidism patients and 17 progressor patients.

Graves' hyperthyroidism was defined as stable when no progression to ophthalmopathy occurred over 18 months of follow-up. Hyperthyroidism patients were newly diagnosed, with disease duration under 2 months, and aged 18 to 65 years. Exclusion was applied to patients with uncontrolled infections, other autoimmune diseases, pregnancy or lactation. Clinical symptoms, serum thyroxine and TRAb, thyroid ultrasound, and orbital computed tomography formed the basis for the diagnoses. Ficoll-Paque density gradient centrifugation was used to isolate PBMCs from 8.5 to 10 ml of fresh peripheral blood. Trizol reagent was used to extract total RNA, and RNA quality was then checked on an Agilent 2100 Bioanalyzer. General findings and caveats noted by the study authors: Most expanded thyroid clonotypes (frequency above 0.001) were also detected in blood, a finding suggesting that blood repertoires may reflect thyroid immune responses. In validation, the model predicted progression to ophthalmopathy with over 65% sensitivity and over 72% specificity, a median of around six months before onset. No statistical method was used to set the sample size in advance, and investigators knew the group allocation. Ophthalmopathy was separated from stable hyperthyroidism by a 13 V-J signature model, with over 85% sensitivity and 81% to 82% specificity obtained in cross-validation and 80%/75% obtained in testing.

The chain joins TRBV12-3 or TRBV12-4 to TRBJ2-1, with 16 bases matching TRBD2. The TCR comes from a woman between 18 and 29 years old with Graves' hyperthyroidism. The sequenced material came from blood. The sequence in DNA is TGTGCCAGCAGGGGGACTAGCGGGAGGGAATACAATGAGCAGTTCTTC. This is translated as CASRGTSGREYNEQFF.